This entry lists 19 T cell receptor beta chains sequenced from one sample in a study of spatial heterogeneity in lung cancer. Time point defined: blood at routine non-recurrence follow-up after resection. No cells were sorted before sequencing. The whole RNA sequenced was extracted from tumor, nontumor lung or frozen PBMC. Via MiXCR, TCRdb re-called the 5' RACE reads, giving one row per CDR3 protein. The table lists around 110,000 distinct CDR3 sequences, over 9% of them singletons. The sequencing used PBMCs, collected at follow-up. These receptors were obtained from a male donor with early-stage non-small cell lung cancer.

The table lists this clonotype with a few counts. The chain couples TRBV12-3 or TRBV12-4 to TRBJ1-4; D gene unclear. The CDR3 is 14 residues long. With 8 bases removed from V and 6 bases from J, the gap between germline ends came to 16 bases. CDR3 region: CASGDARSDEKLFF. As DNA, the CDR3 is TGTGCCAGCGGCGACGCCCGTTCGGATGAAAAACTGTTTTTT.

This clonotype has at least ten counts. This chain links TRBV20-1 with TRBJ1-2; D gene ambiguous. The CDR3 loop spans 10 amino acids. In germline, CDR1 is DFQATT, CDR2 SNEGSKA (reference sequence). Trimming stripped 6 bases from V and 5 bases from J, with 7 bases between. The CDR3 region is CSATDYGYTF. The CDR3 DNA sequence: TGCAGTGCCACAGATTATGGCTACACCTTC.

This clonotype was picked up many times. This chain uses TRBV28 with TRBJ1-2; 8 bases line up with TRBD1. Germline assignment: CDR1 MDHEN and CDR2 SYDVKM. Losses at the gene ends were 5 bases for V and 4 bases for J; bases not matched to a gene: 6. This CDR3 region has 14 residues. The CDR3 DNA is TGTGCCAGCAGTCCCAGGGGGCGCGGCTATGGCTACACCTTC. Residues: CASSPRGRGYGYTF.

A few counts support this clonotype. The rearrangement joins TRBV18 to TRBJ2-3, with 9 nucleotides matching TRBD1. Losses at the gene ends were 4 bases for V and 4 bases for J; bases not matched to a gene: 9. CDR3 length equals 16 residues. CDR1 and CDR2 (germline): KGHSH, LQKENI. Here the CDR3 reads CASSQPDRGLPDTQYF. CDR3 in DNA: TGTGCCAGCTCACAGCCGGACAGGGGCTTACCAGATACGCAGTATTTT.

This clonotype was counted only a few times. This rearrangement joins TRBV27 to TRBJ2-3; TRBD2 matches at 9 bases. J gave up 0 bases and V 2 bases, and 3 bases lay outside the gene matches. Germline-derived CDR1 and CDR2 are MNHEY and SMNVEV (reference sequence). CDR3 length: 16 amino acids. The CDR3 bases are TGTGCCAGCAGTTTAACCCTAGCGGGAAGCACAGATACGCAGTATTTT. Protein sequence: CASSLTLAGSTDTQYF.

This clonotype has only a few counts. The V call is TRBV4-3, the J call TRBJ2-3; the match to TRBD1 covers 7 bases. Germline V gene data show CDR1 as LGHNA and CDR2 as YSLEER. This CDR3 region has 16 residues. J lost 3 bases, V lost 2 bases, and 8 bases had no gene match. CDR3 loop: CASSQLEGARTDTQYF. Written as DNA, the CDR3 is TGCGCCAGCAGCCAATTAGAGGGGGCCAGAACAGATACGCAGTATTTT.

This clonotype appeared many times. The chain couples TRBV21-1 to TRBJ2-7; TRBD2 reflects the table's D call only, with no check against the DNA. TRBV21-1 is a pseudogene. This CDR3 comprises 14 residues. The CDR3: CAIPCGGACDEQYF. The DNA for the CDR3 is TGTGCCATCCCGTGCGGGGGGGCCTGCGACGAGCAGTACTTC.

This clonotype appeared a few times. V and J are TRBV6-1 and TRBJ2-1, with 8 bases lining up with TRBD2. CDR3 size: 18 residues. The germline CDR1 and CDR2 sequences are MNHNS and SASEGT. Trimming took 5 bases from V and 3 from J; bases not matched to a gene: 15. CDR3 protein: CASSPRTLRGAYYNEQFF. In DNA, the CDR3 is TGTGCCAGCAGTCCCCGGACATTGCGGGGGGCCTACTACAATGAGCAGTTCTTC.

The rearrangement links TRBV7-2 to TRBJ1-1, with D unclear. V was trimmed by 1 base and J by 4 bases, leaving 10 bases between them. Looked up from germline, CDR1 is SGHTA and CDR2 is FQGNSA. The CDR3 totals 14 residues. The CDR3 here is CASSLGGWTTEAFF. The CDR3 coding sequence is TGTGCCAGCAGCTTAGGGGGTTGGACCACTGAAGCTTTCTTT.

Concerning this clonotype: A much larger clone sits a single nucleotide away, making a read error possible. The chain combines TRBV9 with TRBJ2-3; no firm D call. The germline V and J ends were trimmed by 0 bases and 2 bases, with 10 bases remaining between them. The CDR3 loop spans 15 amino acids. Germline V lookup: CDR1 SGDLS, CDR2 YYNGEE. This CDR3 reads CASSVALHHTDTQYF. In nucleotides, the CDR3 is TGTGCCAGCAGCGTAGCTTTGCATCACACAGATACGCAGTATTTT.

This clonotype has a count of ten or more. The CDR3 DNA follows: TGTGCCAGCAGCAGAGAGGACAGATTAAACACTGAAGCTTTCTTT. It encodes CASSREDRLNTEAFF. The rearrangement joins TRBV11-1 to TRBJ1-1, with D maybe TRBD1 (6 bases). Germline assignment: CDR1 SGHAT and CDR2 FQDESV (reference sequence). The CDR3 runs to 15 residues. V lost 5 bases, J lost 2 bases, and 15 bases lay in between.

The sample holds a few counts of this clonotype. CDR3 DNA sequence: TGTGCCAGCAATCGGGCGGGGGCCTCCTACAATGAGCAGTTCTTC. It translates to CASNRAGASYNEQFF. This chain links TRBV6-5 with TRBJ2-1; perhaps TRBD2 as D (7 bases). Germline values: CDR1 MNHEY, CDR2 SVGAGI. Trimming removed 7 bases from V and 0 bases from J, with 13 bases in between. This CDR3 spans 15 amino acids.

This chain links TRBV5-6 with TRBJ2-2; D might be TRBD2 (7 bases). Germline assignment: CDR1 SGHDT and CDR2 YYEEEE. Deletions cut 5 bases from V and 5 bases from J, with 16 bases between. The CDR3 sequence is 15 residues long. CDR3 DNA sequence: TGTGCCAGCAGTCTCCTGGGAGGGGGTACCGGGGAGCTGTTTTTT. Encoded protein: CASSLLGGGTGELFF.

This clonotype occurred a few times. The genes are TRBV10-3 and TRBJ2-2, with 9 bases that match TRBD2. V was pared by 7 bases and J by 7 bases, with 7 bases of the junction left unmatched. CDR1 ENHRY and CDR2 SYGVKD come from the germline V gene. The CDR3 runs 14 residues. The DNA of the CDR3 is TGTGCCATCATGAATAGCGGGGGCGGCGGGGAGCTGTTTTTT. Protein sequence: CAIMNSGGGGELFF.

The table lists this clonotype with a few counts. The chain joins TRBV12-3 or TRBV12-4 to TRBJ2-7; the D call may be TRBD1 or TRBD2 (5 bases each). Deletions cut 4 bases from V and 1 base from J, with 11 bases between. There are 14 residues in the CDR3. CDR3 amino acids: CASSWDLPSYEQYF. CDR3 bases: TGTGCCAGCAGTTGGGACCTCCCTTCCTACGAGCAGTACTTC.

This chain links TRBV28 with TRBJ2-4, with TRBD1 matching 7 bases. J lost 7 bases, V lost 3 bases, and 0 bases had no gene match. Germline loops: CDR1 MDHEN, CDR2 SYDVKM. This CDR3 comprises 12 residues. The CDR3 region is CASSLTGNIQYF. In DNA form, the CDR3 reads TGTGCCAGCAGTTTGACAGGGAACATTCAGTACTTC.

The sample holds many counts of this clonotype. This chain links TRBV5-1 with TRBJ2-5, with D possibly being TRBD2 (5 bases). Per germline, CDR1 SGHRS and CDR2 YFSETQ. Trimming took 1 base from V and 3 from J, leaving 10 bases between them. The CDR3 has 14 residues. DNA for the CDR3: TGCGCCAGCAGCTTGTGGGCGGGTGAAGAGACCCAGTACTTC. Residues: CASSLWAGEETQYF.

This rearrangement joins TRBV3-1 to TRBJ1-1; 11 bases match TRBD1. Looked up from germline, CDR1 is LGHDT and CDR2 is YNNKEL (reference sequence). V was pared by 1 base and J by 6 bases, with 4 bases of the junction left unmatched. This CDR3 has 15 amino acids. The CDR3 loop is CASSQAGTGGAEAFF. CDR3 nucleotides: TGTGCCAGCAGCCAAGCCGGGACAGGGGGGGCTGAAGCTTTCTTT.

In this sample, this clonotype turned up a few times. The chain joins TRBV4-1 to TRBJ2-3, with 8 bases that match TRBD2. The CDR3 loop spans 19 amino acids. The V gene end was trimmed by 2 bases and the J gene end by 1 base; junction bases not matched to a gene: 14. Germline loops: CDR1 MGHRA, CDR2 YSYEKL. The CDR3 loop reads CASSQTHVPSSGGTDTQYF. The CDR3 bases are TGCGCCAGCAGCCAAACCCACGTCCCTAGTAGCGGGGGCACAGATACGCAGTATTTT.